This T cell receptor beta chain was sequenced in a study of CD8 T cells in ankylosing spondylitis. One entry per CDR3 protein, called by TCRdb with MiXCR from the 5' RACE reads. The sample holds more than 150,000 distinct CDR3 sequences, under 14% seen once. This clonotype was detected many times. The CDR3 length is 11 residues. In germline, CDR1 is DFQATT, CDR2 SNEGSKA (reference sequence). The V gene lost 3 bases and the J gene lost 11 bases, with 13 bases spanning the gap. The specimen sequenced was blood, either unsorted or a sorted T cell fraction (not recorded which). The sequence was obtained from a male donor with ankylosing spondylitis or in good health (not recorded which). The chain uses TRBV20-1 and TRBJ1-1; maybe TRBD1 (5 bases). The CDR3 DNA is TGCAGTGCTAGCCGGGACCCAGGGGCTTTCTTT. Its translation is CSASRDPGAFF.